These T cell receptor beta chains were read from a single sample in a study of identical twins. TCRdb passed the 5' RACE reads through MiXCR, listing each CDR3 protein once. This repertoire shows approximately 1.8 million distinct CDR3 sequences, 25% to 35% found once; its top ten account for over 0.25%. Material: cord blood. These receptors all come from a newborn girl in good health. Both conserved end residues are part of each CDR3. Fields, in order: D gene, clone size, V gene, J gene, CDR3 DNA, CDR3 protein. D genes are given only for firm matches. A clone size is listed for some rows: how often the clone was seen (once, few, many), or a class if it is expanded.

d_gene: NA
abundance: many
v_gene: TRBV28
j_gene: TRBJ1-1
CDR3nt: TGTGCCAGCAAGCGGTGGGCAGCTGAAGCTTTCTTT
CDR3aa: CASKRWAAEAFF

d_gene: NA
abundance: NA
v_gene: TRBV7-9
j_gene: TRBJ2-3
CDR3nt: TGTGCCAGCAGCTTAATCTTTAGCACAGATACGCAGTATTTT
CDR3aa: CASSLIFSTDTQYF

d_gene: NA
abundance: NA
v_gene: TRBV20-1
j_gene: TRBJ2-7
CDR3nt: TGCAGTGCGAGCCTCCCGGACCGGTACGAGCAGTACTTC
CDR3aa: CSASLPDRYEQYF

d_gene: NA
abundance: NA
v_gene: TRBV12-3/TRBV12-4
j_gene: TRBJ2-1
CDR3nt: TGTGCCAGCAGTCTAGGACAGTACCAAGAGACCCAGTTCTTC
CDR3aa: CASSLGQYQETQFF

d_gene: NA
abundance: NA
v_gene: TRBV20-1
j_gene: TRBJ2-5
CDR3nt: TGCAGTGCTAGACGGATTCAAGAGACCCAGTACTTC
CDR3aa: CSARRIQETQYF

d_gene: TRBD1
abundance: few
v_gene: TRBV29-1
j_gene: TRBJ2-7
CDR3nt: TGCAGCGTCCTCCCCGGACAGGGTCGCTACGAGCAGTACTTC
CDR3aa: CSVLPGQGRYEQYF

d_gene: NA
abundance: NA
v_gene: TRBV7-8
j_gene: TRBJ2-1
CDR3nt: TGTGCCAGCTTAGGACTCACCTACAATGAGCAGTTCTTC
CDR3aa: CASLGLTYNEQFF

d_gene: NA
abundance: few
v_gene: TRBV6-2/TRBV6-3
j_gene: TRBJ2-3
CDR3nt: TGTGCCAGCAGTTACTCGTTGCCTAGCCCAGATACGCAGTATTTT
CDR3aa: CASSYSLPSPDTQYF

d_gene: NA
abundance: NA
v_gene: TRBV27
j_gene: TRBJ2-7
CDR3nt: TGTGCCAGCAGTCGATATCGGGTCTCCTACGAGCAGTACTTC
CDR3aa: CASSRYRVSYEQYF

d_gene: NA
abundance: NA
v_gene: TRBV28
j_gene: TRBJ2-1
CDR3nt: TGTGCCACTTCCCTCGGAGACGTTAGCTCCTACGAGCAGTTCTTC
CDR3aa: CATSLGDVSSYEQFF

d_gene: NA
abundance: NA
v_gene: TRBV20-1
j_gene: TRBJ2-7
CDR3nt: TGCAGTGCTAGCCACCGACTACCAAACGAGCAGTACTTC
CDR3aa: CSASHRLPNEQYF

d_gene: NA
abundance: few
v_gene: TRBV21-1
j_gene: TRBJ2-5
CDR3nt: TGTGCCAGCAGCAAAGGGACAGATCAAGAGACCCAGTACTTC
CDR3aa: CASSKGTDQETQYF

d_gene: TRBD2
abundance: few
v_gene: TRBV5-1
j_gene: TRBJ2-1
CDR3nt: TGCGCCAGCAGCTTGGCCATAGTAGCGGGAGTGAATGAGCAGTTCTTC
CDR3aa: CASSLAIVAGVNEQFF

d_gene: NA
abundance: many
v_gene: TRBV10-3
j_gene: TRBJ2-7
CDR3nt: TGTGCCATCAGTGAGGCAGGGAAAAGTGACGAGCAGTACTTC
CDR3aa: CAISEAGKSDEQYF

d_gene: NA
abundance: NA
v_gene: TRBV5-1
j_gene: TRBJ2-7
CDR3nt: TGCGCCAGCAGCTCCGCGGACAGCGGGTACGAGCAGTACTTC
CDR3aa: CASSSADSGYEQYF

d_gene: TRBD2
abundance: few
v_gene: TRBV4-2
j_gene: TRBJ2-7
CDR3nt: TGTGCCAGCAGCCAAGTTCAAGTAGCGGGGGCCTCCTACGAGCAGTACTTC
CDR3aa: CASSQVQVAGASYEQYF

d_gene: NA
abundance: NA
v_gene: TRBV4-1
j_gene: TRBJ2-2
CDR3nt: TGCGCCAGCAGCCAACCCCTAAAGGGCCTCCACACCGGGGAGCTGTTTTTT
CDR3aa: CASSQPLKGLHTGELFF

d_gene: NA
abundance: NA
v_gene: TRBV28
j_gene: TRBJ2-7
CDR3nt: TGTGCCAGCAGTTTTTCGTGGGAGCGACGGGTGCCCGAGCAGTACTTC
CDR3aa: CASSFSWERRVPEQYF

d_gene: TRBD1
abundance: NA
v_gene: TRBV5-4
j_gene: TRBJ1-2
CDR3nt: TGTGCCAGCAGCCGAGGACAGGGGGCCCTTAACTATGGCTACACCTTC
CDR3aa: CASSRGQGALNYGYTF

d_gene: TRBD2
abundance: few
v_gene: TRBV20-1
j_gene: TRBJ2-1
CDR3nt: TGCAGTGCGGGTAAGCGGGGGATCAATGAGCAGTTCTTC
CDR3aa: CSAGKRGINEQFF

d_gene: NA
abundance: few
v_gene: TRBV6-6
j_gene: TRBJ1-1
CDR3nt: TGTGCCAGCAGACGACCTCAGGTCTGGAACACTGAAGCTTTCTTT
CDR3aa: CASRRPQVWNTEAFF

d_gene: NA
abundance: NA
v_gene: TRBV12-3/TRBV12-4
j_gene: TRBJ2-1
CDR3nt: TGTGCCAGCAGTTTACCGCGGGGCAGGGAGCAGTTCTTC
CDR3aa: CASSLPRGREQFF

d_gene: NA
abundance: few
v_gene: TRBV6-5
j_gene: TRBJ2-1
CDR3nt: TGTGCCAGCAGTTTCCGGCAGGAGGCAGGGTACAATGAGCAGTTCTTC
CDR3aa: CASSFRQEAGYNEQFF

d_gene: NA
abundance: NA
v_gene: TRBV3-1
j_gene: TRBJ1-2
CDR3nt: TGTGCCAGCAGCCAAGAGGGGGCGGTCAGCTATGGCTACACCTTC
CDR3aa: CASSQEGAVSYGYTF

d_gene: TRBD2
abundance: few
v_gene: TRBV5-6
j_gene: TRBJ2-1
CDR3nt: TGTGCCAGCAGCCCCGATCCGGGACTAGCCTACAATGAGCAGTTCTTC
CDR3aa: CASSPDPGLAYNEQFF

d_gene: NA
abundance: NA
v_gene: TRBV29-1
j_gene: TRBJ2-7
CDR3nt: TGCAGCGTTGATGGGGCTCCCCAGGCCTACAATGAGCAGTACTTC
CDR3aa: CSVDGAPQAYNEQYF

d_gene: NA
abundance: NA
v_gene: TRBV10-3
j_gene: TRBJ2-7
CDR3nt: TGTGCCATCACTGTGTTTGACGGTCCCTCCTACGAGCAGTACTTC
CDR3aa: CAITVFDGPSYEQYF

d_gene: TRBD1
abundance: NA
v_gene: TRBV2
j_gene: TRBJ2-5
CDR3nt: TGTGCCAGCATTCTTGACAGGGCACCCAACAATGAGCAGTACTTC
CDR3aa: CASILDRAPNNEQYF

d_gene: TRBD2
abundance: NA
v_gene: TRBV3-1
j_gene: TRBJ2-1
CDR3nt: TGTGCCAGCAGCCGGACTAGCGGGAGGTCTGGTGAGCAGTTCTTC
CDR3aa: CASSRTSGRSGEQFF

d_gene: TRBD2
abundance: many
v_gene: TRBV14
j_gene: TRBJ2-3
CDR3nt: TGTGCCAGCAGCCTCCCCGGGACTACACACACAGATACGCAGTATTTT
CDR3aa: CASSLPGTTHTDTQYF

d_gene: TRBD2
abundance: NA
v_gene: TRBV20-1
j_gene: TRBJ2-1
CDR3nt: TGCAGTGCCAGACTAGCGAATGACTACAATGAGCAGTTCTTC
CDR3aa: CSARLANDYNEQFF

d_gene: NA
abundance: NA
v_gene: TRBV20-1
j_gene: TRBJ2-5
CDR3nt: TGCAGTGCTAGTGACCGGGGGATGTTCGCCGAGACCCAGTACTTC
CDR3aa: CSASDRGMFAETQYF

d_gene: TRBD2
abundance: NA
v_gene: TRBV20-1
j_gene: TRBJ2-1
CDR3nt: TGCAGTGCTAGTAGTCAAACTAGCGGGCCCTACAATGAGCAGTTCTTC
CDR3aa: CSASSQTSGPYNEQFF

d_gene: NA
abundance: NA
v_gene: TRBV15
j_gene: TRBJ2-1
CDR3nt: TGTGCCACCAGCAAGCACTACAATGAGCAGTTCTTC
CDR3aa: CATSKHYNEQFF

d_gene: NA
abundance: few
v_gene: TRBV27
j_gene: TRBJ1-2
CDR3nt: TGTGCCAGCAGTTTGGACATCGGGGGCTATGGCTACACCTTC
CDR3aa: CASSLDIGGYGYTF

d_gene: NA
abundance: NA
v_gene: TRBV28
j_gene: TRBJ1-5
CDR3nt: TGTGCCAGCTGGGTGAGGGGCCAAGGCAATCAGCCCCAGCATTTT
CDR3aa: CASWVRGQGNQPQHF

d_gene: NA
abundance: NA
v_gene: TRBV7-8
j_gene: TRBJ2-1
CDR3nt: TGTGCCAGCAGCTTAGCGCCTTGGGTACAAGGCAATGAGCAGTTCTTC
CDR3aa: CASSLAPWVQGNEQFF

d_gene: TRBD1
abundance: NA
v_gene: TRBV7-2
j_gene: TRBJ1-5
CDR3nt: TGTGCCAGCAGCCGTTTGAATACAGGGGCGAATCAGCCCCAGCATTTT
CDR3aa: CASSRLNTGANQPQHF

d_gene: NA
abundance: many
v_gene: TRBV29-1
j_gene: TRBJ2-7
CDR3nt: TGCAGCGTTGTTTTTGGCGGATCCTACGAGCAGTACTTC
CDR3aa: CSVVFGGSYEQYF

d_gene: TRBD1
abundance: many
v_gene: TRBV28
j_gene: TRBJ2-7
CDR3nt: TGTGCCAGCAGTTTATCCTCGACAGGGATAAACGAGCAGTACTTC
CDR3aa: CASSLSSTGINEQYF

d_gene: TRBD1
abundance: NA
v_gene: TRBV2
j_gene: TRBJ2-1
CDR3nt: TGTGCCAGCAGTCGACAGGGGAGTGTCCATGAGCAGTTCTTC
CDR3aa: CASSRQGSVHEQFF

d_gene: TRBD2
abundance: few
v_gene: TRBV20-1
j_gene: TRBJ2-5
CDR3nt: TGCAGTGCTGGGCCCTTTGGGGGGGGAAGGTTCCAAGAGACCCAGTACTTC
CDR3aa: CSAGPFGGGRFQETQYF

d_gene: NA
abundance: NA
v_gene: TRBV15
j_gene: TRBJ2-5
CDR3nt: TGTGCCACCACACAGAGAAATGAGCAGCACTTC
CDR3aa: CATTQRNEQHF

d_gene: NA
abundance: few
v_gene: TRBV5-1
j_gene: TRBJ1-1
CDR3nt: TGCGCCAGCAGCCTTCCCAGGGGCGGGGGGATGAACACTGAAGCTTTCTTT
CDR3aa: CASSLPRGGGMNTEAFF

d_gene: TRBD2
abundance: NA
v_gene: TRBV25-1
j_gene: TRBJ2-7
CDR3nt: TGTGCCAGCAGTTTTCCAGGGACTAGCGGGTCGAGCTCCTACGAGCAGTACTTC
CDR3aa: CASSFPGTSGSSSYEQYF

d_gene: TRBD2
abundance: NA
v_gene: TRBV27
j_gene: TRBJ2-1
CDR3nt: TGTGCCGGCAGCCCTGGACTAGCGTGGTCCTACAATGAGCAGTTCTTC
CDR3aa: CAGSPGLAWSYNEQFF

d_gene: TRBD1
abundance: NA
v_gene: TRBV20-1
j_gene: TRBJ1-2
CDR3nt: TGCAGTGCTAGTGATACAGGGGGCTATGGCTACACCTTC
CDR3aa: CSASDTGGYGYTF

d_gene: NA
abundance: few
v_gene: TRBV30
j_gene: TRBJ2-1
CDR3nt: TGTGCCTGGACAGAGATCCGGAATGAGCAGTTCTTC
CDR3aa: CAWTEIRNEQFF